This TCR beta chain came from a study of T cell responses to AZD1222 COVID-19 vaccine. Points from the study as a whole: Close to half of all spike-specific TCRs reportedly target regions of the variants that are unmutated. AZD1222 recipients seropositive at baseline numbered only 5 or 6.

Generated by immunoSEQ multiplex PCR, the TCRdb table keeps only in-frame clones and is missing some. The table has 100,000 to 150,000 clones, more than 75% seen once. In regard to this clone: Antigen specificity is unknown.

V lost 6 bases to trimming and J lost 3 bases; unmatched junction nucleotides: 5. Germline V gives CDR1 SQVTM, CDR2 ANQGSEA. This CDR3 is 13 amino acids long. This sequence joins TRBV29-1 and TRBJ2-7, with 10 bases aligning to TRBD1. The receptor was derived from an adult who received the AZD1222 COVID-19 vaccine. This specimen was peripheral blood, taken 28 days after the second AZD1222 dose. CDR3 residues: CSVEGQGFYEQYF. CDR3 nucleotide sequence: TGCAGCGTGGAGGGACAGGGGTTCTACGAGCAGTACTTC.